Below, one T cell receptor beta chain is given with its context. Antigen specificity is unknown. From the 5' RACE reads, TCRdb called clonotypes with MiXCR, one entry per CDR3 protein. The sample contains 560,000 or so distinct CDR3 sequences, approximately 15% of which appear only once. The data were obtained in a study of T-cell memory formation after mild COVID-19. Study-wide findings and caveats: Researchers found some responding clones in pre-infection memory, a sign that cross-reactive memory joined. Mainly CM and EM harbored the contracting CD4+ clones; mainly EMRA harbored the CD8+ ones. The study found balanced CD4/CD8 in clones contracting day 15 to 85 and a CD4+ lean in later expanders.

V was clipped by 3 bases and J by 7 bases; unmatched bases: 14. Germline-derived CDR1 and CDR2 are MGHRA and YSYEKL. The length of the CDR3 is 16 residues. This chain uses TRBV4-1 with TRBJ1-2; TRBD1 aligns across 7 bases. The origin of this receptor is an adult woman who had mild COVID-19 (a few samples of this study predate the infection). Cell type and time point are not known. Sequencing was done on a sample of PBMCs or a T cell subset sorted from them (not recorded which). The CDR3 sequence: CASSQDGTARGRGYTF. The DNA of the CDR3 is TGCGCCAGCAGCCAGGATGGGACAGCCCGGGGGCGTGGCTACACCTTC.